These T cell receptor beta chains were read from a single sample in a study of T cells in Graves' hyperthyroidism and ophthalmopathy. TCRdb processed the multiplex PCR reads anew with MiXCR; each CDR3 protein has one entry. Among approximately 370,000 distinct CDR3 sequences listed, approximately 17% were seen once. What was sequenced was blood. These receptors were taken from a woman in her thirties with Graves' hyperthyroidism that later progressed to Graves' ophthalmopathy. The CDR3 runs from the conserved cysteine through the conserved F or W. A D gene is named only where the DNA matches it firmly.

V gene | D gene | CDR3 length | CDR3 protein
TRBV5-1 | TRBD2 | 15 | CASSLNIELANEQFF
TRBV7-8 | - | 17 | CASSLAWEMIGANTIYF
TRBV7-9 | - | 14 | CASTSSRISDTQYF
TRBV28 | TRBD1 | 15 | CASSPIEGQGYEQYF
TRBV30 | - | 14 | CAWREAGRTYEQYF
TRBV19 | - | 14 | CASSMEGRGNTIYF
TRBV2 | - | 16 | CASSRFLGSDGGEQFF
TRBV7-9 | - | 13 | CASSLDLKHEQFF
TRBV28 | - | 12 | CASRRTSYGYTF
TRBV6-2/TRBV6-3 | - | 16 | CATRGAGGAETDTQYF
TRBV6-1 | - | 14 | CASSYSGYTDTQYF
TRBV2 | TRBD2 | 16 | CASILGTGGWGNEQFF
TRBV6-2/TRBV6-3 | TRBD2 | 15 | CASSYVGGVTDTQYF
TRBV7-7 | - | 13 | CASSRGTQYEQYF
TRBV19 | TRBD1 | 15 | CASIAQGVGNQPQHF
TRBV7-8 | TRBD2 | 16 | CASSLTHLAGGAEQFF
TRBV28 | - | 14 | CASSSGSSSDEQYF
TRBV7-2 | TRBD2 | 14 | CASSLSGGRNEQFF
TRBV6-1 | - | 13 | CASSEDPGDTIYF
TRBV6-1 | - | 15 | CASRARRGGDSPLHF
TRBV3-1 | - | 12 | CASSQQGYGYTF
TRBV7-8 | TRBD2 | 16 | CASSLVGGLASYEQYF
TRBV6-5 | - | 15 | CASSYSAEVNYGYTF
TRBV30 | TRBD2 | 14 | CAWSVLRGAGELFF
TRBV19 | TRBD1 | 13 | CASRATGRNGYTF
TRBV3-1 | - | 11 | CASSQGGPQFF
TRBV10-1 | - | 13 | CASTLNLGTEAFF
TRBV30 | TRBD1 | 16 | CAWSAPTGKFVDTQYF
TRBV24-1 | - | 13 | CATSDTQGYEQFF
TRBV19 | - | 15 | CASNPRAGEGTEAFF
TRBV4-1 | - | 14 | CASSQAQVNTEAFF
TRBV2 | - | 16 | CASSVYTSSGANVLTF
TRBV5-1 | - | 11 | CASSRMDEQFF
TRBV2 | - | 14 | CASSELDRENIQYF
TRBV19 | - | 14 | CASSNTGSTDTQYF
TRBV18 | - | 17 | CASSPNNAGLLSYEQYF
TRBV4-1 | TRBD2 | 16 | CASSHASSGSFYEQYF
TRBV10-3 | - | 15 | CATEGNSGSSDTQYF
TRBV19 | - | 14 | CASSIHGLLYGYTF
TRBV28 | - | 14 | CASSLPRRNTEAFF
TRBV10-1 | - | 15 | CASSESELRPNEQFF
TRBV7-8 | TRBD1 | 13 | CASSQGQENEQFF
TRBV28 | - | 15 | CASSLYRISMTGYTF
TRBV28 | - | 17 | CASSLFLWTATSYEQYF
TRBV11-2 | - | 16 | CASSPRLSGEYNEQFF
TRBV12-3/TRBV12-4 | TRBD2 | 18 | CASSFEGLAGATDNEQFF
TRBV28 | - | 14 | CASSLGVSNQPQHF
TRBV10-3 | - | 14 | CAISEPTRNYGYTF
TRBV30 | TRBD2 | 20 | CAWSVSWKRGRVTSTDTQYF
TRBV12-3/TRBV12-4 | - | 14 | CASSPGQSYNEQFF
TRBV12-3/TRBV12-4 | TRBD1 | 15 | CASSLRRQGVYGYTF
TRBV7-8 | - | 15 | CASSDGGRGQETQYF
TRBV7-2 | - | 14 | CASRSWGGSEKLFF
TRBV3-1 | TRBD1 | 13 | CASSGQGGTEASF
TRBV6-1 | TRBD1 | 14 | CASNGGQGPDTQYF